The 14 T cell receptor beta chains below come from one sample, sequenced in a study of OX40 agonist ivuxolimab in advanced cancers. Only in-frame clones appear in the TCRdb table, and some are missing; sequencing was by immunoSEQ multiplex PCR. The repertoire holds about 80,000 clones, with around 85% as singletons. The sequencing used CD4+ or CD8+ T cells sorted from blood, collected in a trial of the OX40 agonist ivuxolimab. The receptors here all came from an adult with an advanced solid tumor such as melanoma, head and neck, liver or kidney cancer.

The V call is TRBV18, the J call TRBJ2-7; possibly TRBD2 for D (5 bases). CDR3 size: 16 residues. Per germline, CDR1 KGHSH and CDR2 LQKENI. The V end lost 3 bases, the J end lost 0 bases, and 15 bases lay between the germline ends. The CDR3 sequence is CASSPLSAASSYEQYF. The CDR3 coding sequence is TGTGCCAGCTCACCTCTATCAGCGGCGAGCTCCTACGAGCAGTACTTC.

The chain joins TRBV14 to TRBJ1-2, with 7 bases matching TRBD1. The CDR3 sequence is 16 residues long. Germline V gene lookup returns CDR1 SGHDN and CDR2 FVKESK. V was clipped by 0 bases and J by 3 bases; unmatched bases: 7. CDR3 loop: CASSQDRGGGDYGYTF. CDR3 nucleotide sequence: TGTGCCAGCAGCCAAGATAGAGGGGGCGGCGACTATGGCTACACCTTC.

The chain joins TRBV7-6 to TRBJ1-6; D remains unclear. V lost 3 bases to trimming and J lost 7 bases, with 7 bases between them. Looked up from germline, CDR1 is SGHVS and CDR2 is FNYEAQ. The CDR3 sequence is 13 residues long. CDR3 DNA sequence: TGTGCCAGCAGCTTCAAGGAGAATTCACCCCTCCACTTT. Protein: CASSFKENSPLHF. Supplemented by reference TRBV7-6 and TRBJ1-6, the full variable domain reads GAGVSQSPRYKVTKRGQDVALRCDPISGHVSLYWYRQALGQGPEFLTYFNYEAQQDKSGLPNDRFSAERPEGSISTLTIQRTEQRDSAMYRCASSFKENSPLHFGNGTRLTVT.

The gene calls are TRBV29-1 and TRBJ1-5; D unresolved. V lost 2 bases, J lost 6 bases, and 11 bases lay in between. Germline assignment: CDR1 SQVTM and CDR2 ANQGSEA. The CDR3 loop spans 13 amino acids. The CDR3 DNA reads TGCAGCGTTGAAACTTCCTTAGGTCAGCCCCAGCATTTT. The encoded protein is CSVETSLGQPQHF.

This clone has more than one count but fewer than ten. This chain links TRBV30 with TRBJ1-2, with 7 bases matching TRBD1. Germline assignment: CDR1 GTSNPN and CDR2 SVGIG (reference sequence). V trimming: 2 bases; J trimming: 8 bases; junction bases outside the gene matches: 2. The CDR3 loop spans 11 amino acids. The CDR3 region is CAWSSGGGYTF. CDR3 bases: TGTGCCTGGAGTTCAGGGGGAGGCTACACCTTC.

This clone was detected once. CDR3 DNA sequence: TGCGCCAGCAGCTTGGACGGGAAGCCCTACAATGAGCAGTTCTTC. It codes for CASSLDGKPYNEQFF. The J gene is TRBJ2-1, the V gene TRBV5-1, with D maybe TRBD2 (5 bases). From germline, CDR1 is SGHRS and CDR2 YFSETQ. The germline V and J ends were trimmed by 0 bases and 2 bases, with 9 bases remaining between them. CDR3 size: 15 residues. Full variable domain (outside the CDR3, taken from reference TRBV5-1 and TRBJ2-1): KAGVTQTPRYLIKTRGQQVTLSCSPISGHRSVSWYQQTPGQGLQFLFEYFSETQRNKGNFPGRFSGRQFSNSRSEMNVSTLELGDSALYLCASSLDGKPYNEQFFGPGTRLTVL.

CDR3 nucleotide sequence: TGTGCCAGCAGTACTAACTTTGGACTAGCGGGAGTTAACAATGAGCAGTTCTTC. Protein sequence: CASSTNFGLAGVNNEQFF. The V and J genes are TRBV6-4 and TRBJ2-1; 13 bases are a match to TRBD2. Per germline, CDR1 MRHNA and CDR2 SNTAGT. The CDR3 is 18 amino acids. Trimming removed 5 bases from V and 5 bases from J; junction bases left unmatched: 12.

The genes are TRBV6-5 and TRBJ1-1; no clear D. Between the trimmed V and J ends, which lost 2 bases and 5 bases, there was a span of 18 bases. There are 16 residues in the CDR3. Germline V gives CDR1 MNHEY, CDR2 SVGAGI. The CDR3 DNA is TGTGCCAGCAGTTACGGAGGCGGGCCCTTGCGGACTGAAGCTTTCTTT. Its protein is CASSYGGGPLRTEAFF.

The CDR3 DNA sequence: TGTGCCAGTGGACAGGGATATCAGCCCCAGCATTTT. It codes for CASGQGYQPQHF. This chain joins TRBV19 and TRBJ1-5; 8 positions agree with TRBD1. Germline V gene data show CDR1 as LNHDA and CDR2 as SQIVND (reference sequence). Germline trimming cut 8 bases from V and 5 bases from J; bases unmatched to any gene: 2. The CDR3 is made up of 12 amino acids.

Here the CDR3 DNA reads TGTGCCAGCAGTTTGTCCGGGGACAATCAGCCCCAGCATTTT. Translating it yields CASSLSGDNQPQHF. The chain combines TRBV28 with TRBJ1-5; no firm D call. Trimming took off 3 bases at V and 3 bases at J, with 9 bases between the two ends. CDR1 is MDHEN and CDR2 is SYDVKM in the germline V gene. The CDR3 sequence is 14 residues long.

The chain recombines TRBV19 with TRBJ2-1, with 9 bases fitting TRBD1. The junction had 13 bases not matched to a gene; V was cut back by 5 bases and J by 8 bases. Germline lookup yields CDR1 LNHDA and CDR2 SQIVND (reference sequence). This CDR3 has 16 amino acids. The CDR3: CASSPRDRVKGYEQFF. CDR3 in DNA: TGTGCCAGTAGTCCCCGGGACAGGGTTAAAGGCTATGAGCAGTTCTTC. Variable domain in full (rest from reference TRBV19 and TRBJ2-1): DGGITQSPKYLFRKEGQNVTLSCEQNLNHDAMYWYRQDPGQGLRLIYYSQIVNDFQKGDIAEGYSVSREKKESFPLTVTSAQKNPTAFYLCASSPRDRVKGYEQFFGPGTRLTVL.

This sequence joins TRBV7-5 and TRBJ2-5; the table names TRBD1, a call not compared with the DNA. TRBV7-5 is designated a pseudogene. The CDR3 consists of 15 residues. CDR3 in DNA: TGTGTCAGAAGCTTAGTTGGGGACAACCAAGAGACCCAGTACTTC. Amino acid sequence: CVRSLVGDNQETQYF.

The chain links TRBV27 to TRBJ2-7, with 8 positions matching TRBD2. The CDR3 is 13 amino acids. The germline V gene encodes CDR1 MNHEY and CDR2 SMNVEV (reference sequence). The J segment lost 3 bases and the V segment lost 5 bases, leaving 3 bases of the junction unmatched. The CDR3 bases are TGTGCCAGCAGTCGGACTAGCTACTACGAGCAGTACTTC. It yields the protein CASSRTSYYEQYF.

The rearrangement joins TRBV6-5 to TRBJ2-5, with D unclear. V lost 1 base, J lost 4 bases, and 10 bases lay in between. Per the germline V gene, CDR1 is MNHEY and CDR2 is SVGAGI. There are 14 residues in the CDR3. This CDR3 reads CASSYLLAGETQYF. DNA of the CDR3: TGTGCCAGCAGTTACTTACTGGCTGGAGAGACCCAGTACTTC.